The 18 T cell receptor beta chains below were found in one sample sequenced in a study of human T cells and chemical hapten exposure. TCRdb re-called the RACE reads with MiXCR, one entry per CDR3 protein. The sample holds approximately 400,000 distinct CDR3 sequences, approximately 4.4% seen once. Time point given: patch test 1, 2 weeks after DPC sensitization. Treatment described: therapeutic diphenylcyclopropenone sensitization with weekly scalp DPC. This material consisted of whole blood, taken in connection with sensitization to the hapten diphenylcyclopropenone (DPC). The receptors derive from a woman between 50 and 59 years old with alopecia areata. Some clones in this sample may be carry-over from other donors' samples.

The V call is TRBV9, the J call TRBJ2-1, with 8 bases fitting TRBD1. CDR1 is SGDLS and CDR2 is YYNGEE in the germline V gene. The CDR3 length is 16 residues. J gave up 3 bases and V 3 bases, and 8 bases lay outside the gene matches. The CDR3 reads CASSAPGQGRYNEQFF. DNA for the CDR3: TGTGCCAGCAGCGCGCCCGGACAGGGCCGCTACAATGAGCAGTTCTTC.

This clonotype was observed a handful of times. This chain connects TRBV6-1 to TRBJ2-3; weak D call: TRBD2 (5 bases). CDR3 length: 15 residues. V was shortened by 2 bases and J by 2 bases, with 11 bases between the two germline ends. Germline V gene lookup returns CDR1 MNHNS and CDR2 SASEGT. CDR3 in amino acids: CASSETGYLTDTQYF. In nucleotides, the CDR3 is TGTGCCAGCAGTGAAACGGGGTACCTCACAGATACGCAGTATTTT.

This clonotype was seen a few times. The chain has TRBV2 and TRBJ2-7; D unclear. V was shortened by 4 bases and J by 6 bases, with 7 bases between the two germline ends. The germline CDR1 and CDR2 sequences are SNHLY and FYNNEI. The CDR3 spans 11 residues. In nucleotides, the CDR3 is TGTGCCAGCAGTGCCCTCTCCGAGCAGTACTTC. Amino acid sequence: CASSALSEQYF.

There are a few counts of this clonotype. This chain links TRBV27 with TRBJ1-6; the D is unclear. Germline CDR1 reads MNHEY; CDR2 reads SMNVEV (reference sequence). The CDR3 length is 15 residues. V lost 6 bases to trimming and J lost 9 bases, with 18 bases between them. The CDR3 here is CASRNPLGRFSPLHF. For the CDR3, the DNA is TGTGCCAGCAGAAACCCCCTAGGACGTTTTTCACCCCTCCACTTT.

This clonotype occurred a few times. This CDR3 is CASSQGGRILNTEAFF. The CDR3 DNA follows: TGTGCCAGCAGCCAAGGAGGACGGATCCTGAACACTGAAGCTTTCTTT. The J gene is TRBJ1-1, the V gene TRBV3-1, with unresolved D. Deletions cut 1 base from V and 0 bases from J, with 12 bases between. The CDR3 sequence is 16 residues long. CDR1 and CDR2 (germline): LGHDT, YNNKEL (reference sequence). The whole variable domain, filled in from reference TRBV3-1 and TRBJ1-1, reads DTAVSQTPKYLVTQMGNDKSIKCEQNLGHDTMYWYKQDSKKFLKIMFSYNNKELIINETVPNRFSPKSPDKAHLNLHINSLELGDSAVYFCASSQGGRILNTEAFFGQGTRLTVV.

V usage is TRBV7-6 and J usage is TRBJ1-2, with D possibly TRBD1 on 6 matching bases. V dropped 5 bases and J dropped 4 bases, with 17 bases sitting between them. The germline V gene encodes CDR1 SGHVS and CDR2 FNYEAQ. The CDR3 is 15 residues long. As DNA, the CDR3 is TGTGCCAGCAGCCCCCACCCGGAGGGGGGCTATGGCTACACCTTC. Translated: CASSPHPEGGYGYTF.

This clonotype was seen only a few times. The V gene is TRBV12-3 or TRBV12-4, the J gene TRBJ2-2, with TRBD2 identical over 8 bases. Trimming took 4 bases from V and 1 from J; bases not matched to a gene: 14. This CDR3 is 19 amino acids long. CDR3 bases: TGTGCCAGCAGTTACCCCCGGGGAGCGGGAGTATTGAACACCGGGGAGCTGTTTTTT. Translation gives CASSYPRGAGVLNTGELFF.

This clonotype turned up a few times. The chain combines TRBV5-6 with TRBJ2-7; TRBD1 aligns across 7 bases. Germline V gives CDR1 SGHDT, CDR2 YYEEEE. This CDR3 contains 14 residues. V was clipped by 5 bases and J by 0 bases; unmatched bases: 5. Here the CDR3 reads CASRPGTDSYEQYF. The CDR3 nucleotides are TGTGCCAGCAGGCCCGGGACAGACTCCTACGAGCAGTACTTC.

This clonotype was detected ten times or more. The chain carries TRBV5-6 and TRBJ1-1; TRBD1 matches 11 bases. The CDR3 has 14 amino acids. Germline-derived CDR1 and CDR2 are SGHDT and YYEEEE. V dropped 4 bases and J dropped 10; count of bases not matched to a gene: 9. This CDR3 is CASSHGTGGILAFF. CDR3 nucleotides: TGTGCCAGCAGCCACGGGACAGGGGGAATTTTAGCTTTCTTT.

This clonotype was counted ten times or more. The CDR3 reads CSAVPGQGASDGYTF. CDR3 coding DNA: TGCAGTGCTGTTCCGGGACAGGGGGCGTCGGATGGCTACACCTTC. The chain joins TRBV20-1 to TRBJ1-2; TRBD1 matches at 12 bases. CDR3 size: 15 residues. The ends lost 5 bases at V and 6 bases at J; junction bases unmatched: 10. Germline V lookup: CDR1 DFQATT, CDR2 SNEGSKA (reference sequence).

The J gene is TRBJ1-6, the V gene TRBV6-5, with D perhaps matching TRBD1 (5 bases). From germline, CDR1 is MNHEY and CDR2 SVGAGI. Trimming shortened V by 5 bases and J by 5 bases, and 10 bases separated the two germline ends. The CDR3 runs to 14 residues. The DNA of the CDR3 is TGTGCCAGCAGTAAGGGACGGAATAATTCACCCCTCCACTTT. Protein sequence: CASSKGRNNSPLHF.

In this sample, this clonotype turned up many times. This chain connects TRBV5-1 to TRBJ2-3; 14 nucleotides align to TRBD2. The CDR3 length is 17 residues. The V and J ends lost 4 bases and 2 bases, in that order; junction bases with no gene match: 6. CDR1 and CDR2 from the germline V gene are SGHRS and YFSETQ. The CDR3 region has the DNA TGCGCCAGCAGCCAGAAGGGACTAGCGGGGGCCACAGATACGCAGTATTTT. It codes for CASSQKGLAGATDTQYF.

There are a few counts of this clonotype. This rearrangement joins TRBV11-2 to TRBJ2-1, with TRBD2 matching 9 bases. V trimming: 5 bases; J trimming: 7 bases; junction bases outside the gene matches: 6. In germline, CDR1 is SGHAT, CDR2 FQNNGV. The CDR3 length is 14 residues. CDR3 in amino acids: CASSLRLAENEQFF. The CDR3 DNA is TGTGCCAGCAGCCTTCGACTAGCGGAGAATGAGCAGTTCTTC. Full variable domain (remainder filled in from reference TRBV11-2 and TRBJ2-1): EAGVAQSPRYKIIEKRQSVAFWCNPISGHATLYWYQQILGQGPKLLIQFQNNGVVDDSQLPKDRFSAERLKGVDSTLKIQPAKLEDSAVYLCASSLRLAENEQFFGPGTRLTVL.

CDR3 sequence reads: CASSRNRGGEKLFF. The CDR3 coding sequence is TGTGCCAGCAGCCGAAACAGGGGTGGTGAAAAACTGTTTTTT. The chain couples TRBV7-2 to TRBJ1-4, with TRBD1 identical over 7 bases. This CDR3 is built from 14 residues. CDR1 SGHTA and CDR2 FQGNSA come from the germline V gene. V shed 5 bases, J shed 7 bases, and the junction held 7 bases outside the gene matches.

This clonotype was seen many times. V usage is TRBV5-6 and J usage is TRBJ1-2; D perhaps matches TRBD1 (5 bases). Germline V gene data show CDR1 as SGHDT and CDR2 as YYEEEE. The CDR3 covers 13 residues. Trimming took off 3 bases at V and 6 bases at J, with 12 bases between the two ends. The CDR3 reads CASSWGTGDGYTF. In DNA, the CDR3 is TGTGCCAGCAGCTGGGGGACTGGGGATGGCTACACCTTC.

The table lists this clonotype with many counts. The CDR3 sequence is CASSQETGRDAAQHF. CDR3 nucleotide sequence: TGTGCCAGCAGCCAAGAGACAGGGCGCGACGCCGCCCAGCATTTT. This chain links TRBV4-2 with TRBJ1-5; 7 bases agree with TRBD1. Per the germline V gene, CDR1 is LGHNA and CDR2 is YNFKEQ. This CDR3 comprises 15 residues. J lost 11 bases, V lost 0 bases, and 10 bases had no gene match.

The chain links TRBV13 to TRBJ2-7; a weak D match, TRBD2 (5 bases). Germline CDR1 PRHDT, CDR2 FYEKMQ (reference sequence). There are 12 residues in the CDR3. Trimming removed 3 bases from V and 6 bases from J, with 9 bases in between. The CDR3 spells CASSFLATEQYF. CDR3 in DNA: TGTGCCAGCAGCTTTCTAGCTACCGAGCAGTACTTC. Drawing the rest from reference TRBV13 and TRBJ2-7, the complete variable domain is AAGVIQSPRHLIKEKRETATLKCYPIPRHDTVYWYQQGPGQDPQFLISFYEKMQSDKGSIPDRFSAQQFSDYHSELNMSSLELGDSALYFCASSFLATEQYFGPGTRLTVT.

This clonotype was detected ten times or more. The chain links TRBV25-1 to TRBJ2-1, with a tentative D call TRBD2 (6 bases). The V end was cut by 2 bases, the J end by 7 bases, with 15 bases between. Germline CDR1 reads MGHDK; CDR2 reads SYGVNS. The CDR3 spans 15 residues. The CDR3 nucleotides read TGTGCCAGCAGTGAACTCCGGGGAGGAGGTAATGAGCAGTTCTTC. Protein sequence: CASSELRGGGNEQFF. The variable domain in full, completed from reference TRBV25-1 and TRBJ2-1, reads EADIYQTPRYLVIGTGKKITLECSQTMGHDKMYWYQQDPGMELHLIHYSYGVNSTEKGDLSSESTVSRIRTEHFPLTLESARPSHTSQYLCASSELRGGGNEQFFGPGTRLTVL.